A selection of T cell receptor beta chains follows, all from one sample in a study of blood T cell repertoires in COVID-19. The assay was immunoSEQ multiplex PCR, and TCRdb's table has in-frame clones only and misses some. There are about 210,000 clones in the sample; 75% to 85% occur only once, and roughly 5.1% lies in the top ten. Sequenced material: peripheral blood. The receptors derive from a woman aged 70-85 years with COVID-19, enrolled during active disease. The CDR3 runs from the conserved cysteine through the conserved F or W. The order of the fields is V gene, D gene, CDR3 protein. A D gene is named only where the DNA matches it firmly.

TRBV28 TRBD1 CASSRGTGGYTF
TRBV5-6 TRBD2 CASSLWSREWPDTQYF
TRBV28 - CASNPRGAALGNTIYF
TRBV5-4 - CASSLAGTGRNSPLHF
TRBV28 - CASSLTGQRAFF
TRBV7-2 TRBD1 CASSFRSRGDTQYF
TRBV30 TRBD1 CAWSVRDRVSGYTF
TRBV11-2 TRBD2 CASDTGTTYNEQFF
TRBV9 - CASSVVTGRAFF
TRBV28 TRBD1 CASSQFSTGINEQYF
TRBV28 - CASSFRQLLLTNYGYTF
TRBV10-3 - CAIGRKMDTEAFF
TRBV6-5 TRBD2 CASRTSGSGLGEQFF
TRBV3-1/TRBV3-2 - CASSRHRQESIYNSPLHF
TRBV6-2/TRBV6-3 - CASSRLGVIYEQYF
TRBV19 - CASSIGGYKATITDTQYF
TRBV3-1/TRBV3-2 - CASSQDLGPQETQYF
TRBV2 - CASSAVQGSETQYF
TRBV2 TRBD2 CASAPILAGGHDEQFF
TRBV29-1 TRBD1 CSATGTGFDEQYF
TRBV7-7 TRBD1 CASSTQWDRKKYEQYF
TRBV7-2 - CASSLDGSLGGNTIYF
TRBV18 - CASSPPVLAAYNEQFF
TRBV28 - CATLDREEETQYF
TRBV6-5 - CASSYSPSSYYNEQFF
TRBV28 - CASSGGPQAPTLTDTQYF
TRBV5-5 - CASSPGFGNTIYF
TRBV11-2 - CASSASRVFSSEQYF
TRBV12-3/TRBV12-4 - CASSLSGVQAFF
TRBV29-1 - CSVDQGSDEKLFF